This T cell receptor (beta chain) was retrieved from a study of cytomegalovirus exposure and HLA in healthy donors. The PCR employed 60 Vbeta primers together with 13 Jbeta primers. Libraries were prepared by immunoSEQ multiplex PCR; TCRdb keeps only in-frame clonotypes and omits some of them. The repertoire holds some 170,000 clones, with about 81% as singletons. V was clipped by 0 bases and J by 5 bases, with 10 bases between them. Looked up from germline, CDR1 is PRHDT and CDR2 is FYEKMQ (reference sequence). This CDR3 has 15 amino acids. Study observations and caveats: A few of the chains that were CMV-associated were confirmed in vitro to be specific for CMV antigens.

Note on this clone: As yet, its antigen is unknown.

Sequencing was carried out using PBMCs. The receptor was derived from a young woman in good health and CMV-seronegative. The gene calls are TRBV13 and TRBJ2-2; the D gene is possibly TRBD1 (6 bases). The CDR3 DNA sequence: TGTGCCAGCAGCTTAGGCCCGAGGGGGACCGGGGAGCTGTTTTTT. Its translation: CASSLGPRGTGELFF.